This T cell receptor beta chain was captured by sequencing in a study of breast tumors, draining lymph nodes, adjacent tissues. Regarding the study as a whole: Data fit most tumor T cells coming from lymph node, expanding in tumor. Luminal-like breast cancer showed significantly greater tumor-nontumor repertoire similarity than basal-like breast cancer did. Tumors had less TCR diversity than lymph nodes, more than nontumor tissue.

TCRdb re-derived calls from the multiplex PCR reads in MiXCR, one entry per CDR3 protein. The sample lists fewer than 90,000 distinct CDR3 sequences; 25% to 35% were seen once. Axillary draining lymph nodes of breast cancer patients supplied the node samples. In this sample, this clonotype turned up many times. Its antigen remains unidentified. This clonotype originated in a female donor with breast cancer. Some clones in this sample may be carry-over from other donors' samples. Sequences were obtained from axillary lymph node tissue.

CDR3 amino acids: CASSSNRDPQISNEQFF. For the CDR3, the DNA is TGTGCCAGCAGCTCGAACCGGGACCCACAGATAAGCAATGAGCAGTTCTTC. The chain has TRBV11-1 and TRBJ2-1; the D call may be TRBD1 or TRBD2 (5 bases each). From germline, CDR1 is SGHAT and CDR2 FQDESV (reference sequence). The V end was cut by 4 bases, the J end by 6 bases, with 22 bases between. The CDR3 runs 17 residues.